Presented here are 12 T cell receptor beta chains from one specimen sequenced in a study of cytomegalovirus exposure and HLA in healthy donors. Data came from immunoSEQ multiplex PCR; TCRdb stores just in-frame clones and leaves some out. Altogether tens of thousands of clones are present, 94% being singletons, with the ten largest covering approximately 3%. Sequenced sample: PBMCs. The receptors come from a woman aged 18-30 years in good health and CMV-seropositive.

J is TRBJ2-5 and V is TRBV5-1; possible D gene TRBD1, 6 bases. V dropped 7 bases and J dropped 5 bases, with 18 bases sitting between them. The length of the CDR3 is 14 residues. Germline lookup yields CDR1 SGHRS and CDR2 YFSETQ. As DNA, the CDR3 is TGCGCCAGCGGCGAACCTACAGGGTCGGAGACCCAGTACTTC. Its translation is CASGEPTGSETQYF.

This chain uses TRBV2 with TRBJ2-1; 13 nucleotides align to TRBD2. CDR1 is SNHLY, CDR2 FYNNEI, per germline. This CDR3 is built from 15 residues. The junction had 7 bases not matched to a gene; V was cut back by 6 bases and J by 8 bases. CDR3 in amino acids: CASRAGTSGTDEQFF. CDR3 DNA sequence: TGTGCCAGCAGGGCCGGGACTAGCGGGACTGATGAGCAGTTCTTC.

This chain connects TRBV7-9 to TRBJ1-2; TRBD1 aligns across 8 bases. The J segment lost 7 bases and the V segment lost 5 bases, leaving 12 bases of the junction unmatched. Germline V gene sequence: CDR1 SEHNR, CDR2 FQNEAQ (reference sequence). This CDR3 is built from 15 residues. This chain's CDR3 is CASSKSSGGGGGYTF. DNA for the CDR3: TGTGCCAGCAGCAAAAGCTCAGGGGGCGGTGGTGGCTACACCTTC. The full variable domain, its missing parts supplied by reference TRBV7-9 and TRBJ1-2, is DTGVSQNPRHKITKRGQNVTFRCDPISEHNRLYWYRQTLGQGPEFLTYFQNEAQLEKSRLLSDRFSAERPKGSFSTLEIQRTEQGDSAMYLCASSKSSGGGGGYTFGSGTRLTVV.

Comments on this clone: Different DNA sequences within this sample yield the same CDR3. This sequence joins TRBV7-2 and TRBJ1-5; D gene ambiguous. The CDR3 loop spans 13 amino acids. Germline CDR1 SGHTA, CDR2 FQGNSA. With 4 bases removed from V and 0 bases from J, the gap between germline ends came to 4 bases. This chain's CDR3 is CASSYYSNQPQHF. CDR3 nucleotide sequence: TGTGCCAGCAGCTACTATAGCAATCAGCCCCAGCATTTT.

V is TRBV27 and J is TRBJ2-1, with TRBD2 matching 8 bases. The CDR3 spans 17 residues. CDR1 is MNHEY, CDR2 SMNVEV, per germline (reference sequence). V lost 3 bases, J lost 0 bases, and 7 bases stayed unmatched. The CDR3 bases are TGTGCCAGCAGTTTTCGGGCTAGCGGGCACTCCTACAATGAGCAGTTCTTC. Translating it yields CASSFRASGHSYNEQFF.

The J gene is TRBJ2-1, the V gene TRBV27; the match to TRBD2 covers 8 bases. After removal of 5 bases from V and 6 bases from J, the junction contained 6 bases not matched to a gene. Germline V gene sequence: CDR1 MNHEY, CDR2 SMNVEV (reference sequence). The CDR3 extends over 14 amino acids. The CDR3 region is CASSPGGPGNEQFF. CDR3 nucleotide sequence: TGTGCCAGCAGTCCGGGGGGGCCGGGCAATGAGCAGTTCTTC.

This clone has only one observation. V and J are TRBV29-1 and TRBJ1-1; 9 bases match TRBD1. This CDR3 spans 13 amino acids. The V segment lost 7 bases and the J segment 4 bases; nucleotides outside the gene matches: 7. The germline V gene has CDR1 SQVTM and CDR2 ANQGSEA. CDR3 sequence reads: CSAGQGSGTEAFF. CDR3 DNA sequence: TGCAGCGCAGGACAGGGGTCCGGCACTGAAGCTTTCTTT.

V usage is TRBV2 and J usage is TRBJ2-5; D call uncertain. Deletions cut 3 bases from V and 5 bases from J, with 7 bases between. The length of the CDR3 is 12 residues. Germline values: CDR1 SNHLY, CDR2 FYNNEI. In nucleotides, the CDR3 is TGTGCCAGCAGTGACCTCGAGGAGACCCAGTACTTC. It encodes CASSDLEETQYF.

The V and J genes are TRBV13 and TRBJ2-5, with 8 bases lining up with TRBD2. V lost 1 base, J lost 0 bases, and 4 bases stayed unmatched. There are 16 residues in the CDR3. Germline CDR1 reads PRHDT; CDR2 reads FYEKMQ (reference sequence). The CDR3 region has the DNA TGTGCCAGCAGCTTAGCCCTAGCGGGCCACCAAGAGACCCAGTACTTC. Amino acid sequence: CASSLALAGHQETQYF.

The chain joins TRBV7-8 to TRBJ2-7; D possibly corresponds to TRBD2 (5 bases). This CDR3 has 14 residues. Germline CDR1 SGHVS, CDR2 FQNEAQ. V shed 5 bases and J shed 0 bases, with 11 bases lying between them. The CDR3 sequence is CASSPRDYSYEQYF. In DNA, the CDR3 is TGTGCCAGCAGCCCCCGGGATTACTCCTACGAGCAGTACTTC.

V usage is TRBV5-1 and J usage is TRBJ2-1; a possible D gene is TRBD2 (6 bases). Germline V gives CDR1 SGHRS, CDR2 YFSETQ. This CDR3 region has 15 residues. V lost 1 base and J lost 0, with 8 bases in between. The CDR3 reads CASSLTGDSYNEQFF. CDR3 in DNA: TGCGCCAGCAGCTTGACGGGAGACTCCTACAATGAGCAGTTCTTC.

The gene calls are TRBV7-2 and TRBJ2-5; 9 bases match TRBD2. The V segment lost 3 bases and the J segment 5 bases; nucleotides outside the gene matches: 4. CDR1 SGHTA and CDR2 FQGNSA come from the germline V gene. The CDR3 consists of 14 residues. The CDR3: CASSLSSGVETQYF. The CDR3 region has the DNA TGTGCCAGCAGCTTGTCTAGCGGGGTTGAGACCCAGTACTTC.